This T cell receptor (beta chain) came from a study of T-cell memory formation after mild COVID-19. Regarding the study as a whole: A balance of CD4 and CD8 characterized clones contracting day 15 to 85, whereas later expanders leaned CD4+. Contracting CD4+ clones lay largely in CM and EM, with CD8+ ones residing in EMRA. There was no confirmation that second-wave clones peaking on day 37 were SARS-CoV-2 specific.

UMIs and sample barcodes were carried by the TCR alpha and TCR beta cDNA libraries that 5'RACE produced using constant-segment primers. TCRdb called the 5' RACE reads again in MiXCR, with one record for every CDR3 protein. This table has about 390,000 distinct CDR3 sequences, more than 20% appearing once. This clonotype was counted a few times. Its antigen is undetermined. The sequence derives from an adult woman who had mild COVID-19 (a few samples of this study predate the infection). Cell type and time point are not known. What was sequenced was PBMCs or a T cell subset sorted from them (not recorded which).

CDR3 DNA: TGCGCCAGCAGCTTGGCCGGGGGAGGTCAGAATGAGCAGTTCTTC. Encoded protein: CASSLAGGGQNEQFF. V and J are TRBV5-1 and TRBJ2-1; D might be TRBD2 (6 bases). Germline CDR1 reads SGHRS; CDR2 reads YFSETQ. Trimming removed 0 bases at V and 7 bases at J, with 14 bases between. CDR3 length: 15 amino acids. Variable domain in full (rest from reference TRBV5-1 and TRBJ2-1): KAGVTQTPRYLIKTRGQQVTLSCSPISGHRSVSWYQQTPGQGLQFLFEYFSETQRNKGNFPGRFSGRQFSNSRSEMNVSTLELGDSALYLCASSLAGGGQNEQFFGPGTRLTVL.